These T cell receptor beta chains were read from a single sample in a study of T cell repertoires in cytomegalovirus infection. TCRdb processed the reads anew with MiXCR; each CDR3 protein has one entry. The data contain about 160,000 distinct CDR3 sequences, about a fifth of them seen just once; the ten biggest clones take up 25%. Which antigens these TCRs recognize remains unknown. Sample: CD8+ T cells from cultured PBMCs, taken from culture after CMV antigen stimulation. The receptors derive from a human donor in good health (CMV status not recorded). Some clones in this sample may be carry-over from other donors' samples. Each CDR3 is given with its conserved first and last residue. A D gene is named only where the DNA matches it firmly. For some rows the clone size is stated as once, few or many, or as a class when expanded; others skip it.

v_call	d_call	j_call	clone_size	cdr3_aa	cdr3_nt
TRBV6-2/TRBV6-3	NA	TRBJ1-6	once	CASSGVLHSNSPLHF	TGTGCCAGCAGTGGCGTCTTGCACAGCAATTCACCCCTCCACTTT
TRBV4-1	NA	TRBJ2-1	NA	CASSQGLLQGPRGNEQFF	TGCGCCAGCAGCCAAGGACTCTTACAGGGCCCGAGGGGCAATGAGCAGTTCTTC
TRBV4-1	NA	TRBJ2-7	NA	CASSPPGYYEQYF	TGCGCCAGCAGCCCCCCCGGATACTACGAGCAGTACTTC
TRBV7-2	TRBD1	TRBJ1-2	few	CASNPTITGGAGYGYTF	TGTGCCAGCAACCCCACCATCACAGGGGGCGCTGGGTATGGCTACACCTTC
TRBV15	TRBD2	TRBJ2-7	NA	CATSPEGGVIYEQYF	TGTGCCACCAGCCCCGAGGGAGGGGTGATCTACGAGCAGTACTTC
TRBV20-1	TRBD2	TRBJ2-1	few	CSARDARGGIEQFF	TGCAGTGCTAGAGATGCTCGGGGGGGCATTGAGCAGTTCTTC
TRBV6-6	NA	TRBJ2-3	once	CASSYSRAHTQYF	TGTGCCAGCAGTTACTCACGCGCCCATACGCAGTATTTT
TRBV4-3	NA	TRBJ1-2	once	CASSPAGLGNYGYTF	TGCGCCAGCAGCCCCGCCGGCTTGGGAAACTATGGCTACACCTTC
TRBV20-1	TRBD1	TRBJ2-7	many	CSARGQVHYEQYF	TGCAGTGCCCGTGGACAGGTACACTACGAGCAGTACTTC
TRBV12-3/TRBV12-4	TRBD2	TRBJ2-3	NA	CASSWTSGYTDTQYF	TGTGCCAGCAGTTGGACTAGCGGTTACACAGATACGCAGTATTTT